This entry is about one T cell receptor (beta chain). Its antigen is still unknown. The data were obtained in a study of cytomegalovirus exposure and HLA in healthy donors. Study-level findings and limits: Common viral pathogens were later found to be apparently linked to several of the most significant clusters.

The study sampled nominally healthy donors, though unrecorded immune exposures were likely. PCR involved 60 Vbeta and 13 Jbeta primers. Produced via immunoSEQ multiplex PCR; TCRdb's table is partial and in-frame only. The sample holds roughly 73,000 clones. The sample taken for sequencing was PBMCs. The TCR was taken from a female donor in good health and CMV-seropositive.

The CDR3 loop reads CAWRRERGPNSPLHF. The CDR3 DNA reads TGTGCCTGGAGGAGAGAGAGGGGGCCTAATTCACCCCTCCACTTT. The genes are TRBV30 and TRBJ1-6; 7 nucleotides align to TRBD1. The length of the CDR3 is 15 residues. V was clipped by 3 bases and J by 6 bases; unmatched bases: 8. CDR1 is GTSNPN, CDR2 SVGIG, per germline (reference sequence).